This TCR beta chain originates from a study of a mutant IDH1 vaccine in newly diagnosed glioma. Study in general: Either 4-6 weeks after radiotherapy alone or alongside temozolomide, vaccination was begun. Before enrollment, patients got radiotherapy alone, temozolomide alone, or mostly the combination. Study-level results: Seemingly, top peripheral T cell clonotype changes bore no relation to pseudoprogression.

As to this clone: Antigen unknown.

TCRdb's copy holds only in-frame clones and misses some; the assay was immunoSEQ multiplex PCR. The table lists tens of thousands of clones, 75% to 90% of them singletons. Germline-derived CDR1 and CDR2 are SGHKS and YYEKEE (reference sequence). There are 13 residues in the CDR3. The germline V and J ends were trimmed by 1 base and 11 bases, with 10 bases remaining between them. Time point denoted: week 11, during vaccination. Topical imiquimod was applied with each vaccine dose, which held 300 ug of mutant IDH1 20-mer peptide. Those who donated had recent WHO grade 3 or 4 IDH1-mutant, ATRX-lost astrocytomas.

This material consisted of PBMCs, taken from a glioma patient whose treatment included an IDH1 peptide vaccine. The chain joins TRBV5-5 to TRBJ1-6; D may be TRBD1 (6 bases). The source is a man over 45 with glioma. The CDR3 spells CASSLTGLTPLHF. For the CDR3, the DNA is TGTGCCAGCAGCTTGACAGGGCTGACACCCCTCCACTTT.